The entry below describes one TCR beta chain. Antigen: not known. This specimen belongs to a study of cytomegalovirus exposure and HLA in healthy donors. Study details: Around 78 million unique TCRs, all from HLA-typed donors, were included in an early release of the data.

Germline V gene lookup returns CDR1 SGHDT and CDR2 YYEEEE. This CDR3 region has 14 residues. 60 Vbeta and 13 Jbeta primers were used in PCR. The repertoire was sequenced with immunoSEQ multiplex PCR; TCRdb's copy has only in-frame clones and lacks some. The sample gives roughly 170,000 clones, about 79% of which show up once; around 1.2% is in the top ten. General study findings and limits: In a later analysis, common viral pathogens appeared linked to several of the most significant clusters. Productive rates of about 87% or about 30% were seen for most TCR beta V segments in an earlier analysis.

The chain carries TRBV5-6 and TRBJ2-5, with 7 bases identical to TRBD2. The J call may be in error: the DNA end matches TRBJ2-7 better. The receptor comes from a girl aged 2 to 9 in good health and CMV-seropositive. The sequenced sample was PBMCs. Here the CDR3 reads CASSLGGSVFEQYF. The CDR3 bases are TGTGCCAGCAGCTTGGGCGGGAGTGTCTTCGAGCAGTACTTC.